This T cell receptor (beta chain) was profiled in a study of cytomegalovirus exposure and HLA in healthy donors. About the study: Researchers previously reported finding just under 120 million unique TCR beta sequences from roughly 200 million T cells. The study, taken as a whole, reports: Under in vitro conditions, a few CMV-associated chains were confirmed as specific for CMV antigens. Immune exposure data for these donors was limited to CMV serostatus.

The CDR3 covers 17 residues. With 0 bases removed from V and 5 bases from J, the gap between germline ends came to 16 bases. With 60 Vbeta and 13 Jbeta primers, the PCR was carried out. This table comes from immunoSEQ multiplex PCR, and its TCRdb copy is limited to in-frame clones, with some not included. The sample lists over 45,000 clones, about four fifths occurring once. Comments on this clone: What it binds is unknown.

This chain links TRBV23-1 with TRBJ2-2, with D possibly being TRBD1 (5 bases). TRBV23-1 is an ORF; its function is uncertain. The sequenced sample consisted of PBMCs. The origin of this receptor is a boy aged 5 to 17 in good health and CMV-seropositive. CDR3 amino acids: CASSQSPARAGTGELFF. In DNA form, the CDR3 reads TGCGCCAGCAGTCAATCGCCAGCCAGGGCAGGGACCGGGGAGCTGTTTTTT.